This TCR beta chain was sequenced for a study of CD8 T cells in ankylosing spondylitis. Germline CDR1 is SEHNR and CDR2 is FQNEAQ (reference sequence). Losses at the gene ends were 2 bases for V and 5 bases for J; bases not matched to a gene: 4. This CDR3 comprises 14 residues. This clonotype came up a few times. One entry per CDR3 protein, called by TCRdb with MiXCR from the 5' RACE reads. The sample holds about 160,000 distinct CDR3 sequences, 15% to 20% seen once. What was sequenced was blood, either unsorted or a sorted T cell fraction (not recorded which). The clonotype originates from a male donor with ankylosing spondylitis or in good health (not recorded which). The chain links TRBV7-9 to TRBJ2-3; TRBD2 agrees at 7 bases. The CDR3 coding sequence is TGTGCCAGCAGCTTACTAGCGGAGGGAGATACGCAGTATTTT. Protein: CASSLLAEGDTQYF.